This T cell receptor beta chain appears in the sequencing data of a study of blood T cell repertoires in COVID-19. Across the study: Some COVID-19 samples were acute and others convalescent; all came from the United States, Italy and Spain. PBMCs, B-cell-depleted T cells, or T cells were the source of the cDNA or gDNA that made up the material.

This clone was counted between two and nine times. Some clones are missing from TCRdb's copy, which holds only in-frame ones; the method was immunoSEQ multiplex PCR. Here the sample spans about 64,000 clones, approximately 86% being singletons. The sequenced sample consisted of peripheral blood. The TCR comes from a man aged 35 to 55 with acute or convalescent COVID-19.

For the CDR3, the DNA is TGTGCCAGCAGTTTTGCGGGAAGACAGCCCCAGCATTTT. Its protein is CASSFAGRQPQHF. The chain carries TRBV28 and TRBJ1-5; D gene ambiguous. The CDR3 is 13 amino acids. Germline V gene sequence: CDR1 MDHEN, CDR2 SYDVKM. V shed 3 bases and J shed 7 bases, with 10 bases lying between them.